What follows describes a single T cell receptor beta chain. Its antigen is not known. The CDR3 is 13 residues long. The J segment lost 4 bases and the V segment lost 5 bases, leaving 4 bases of the junction unmatched. The germline gives CDR1 WSHSY, CDR2 SAAADI. There were likely unrecorded immune exposures, though donors were nominally healthy when sampled. The study ran its PCR with 60 Vbeta and 13 Jbeta primers. TCRdb keeps only in-frame clones here, not all; method: immunoSEQ multiplex PCR. The sample has some 160,000 clones; roughly four fifths are singletons. The data derive from a study of cytomegalovirus exposure and HLA in healthy donors. Overall study results and limits: A later analysis found most CMV-associated TCR beta chains apparently HLA-restricted. The study put under 200 TCR beta chains on its list as cytomegalovirus-associated.

Sequenced sample: PBMCs. The chain joins TRBV10-2 to TRBJ2-5; TRBD1 matches at 7 bases. This TCR derives from a man aged 35 to 55 in good health and CMV-seronegative. The CDR3 here is CASSTGDPETQYF. In nucleotides, the CDR3 is TGCGCCAGCAGTACAGGGGATCCAGAGACCCAGTACTTC.